This paragraph covers one T cell receptor (beta chain) sequence. Its target is unknown. This sample was included in a study of T cell responses to AZD1222 COVID-19 vaccine. Notes on the study in general: Donors, mostly white British, included more females; clonal diversity was possibly underestimated. Only a handful of people who got AZD1222 tested seropositive at baseline. Across spike, vaccine-associated CD4 TCRs were found, dominant at 160-218 and 743-854.

V dropped 2 bases and J dropped 7 bases, with 6 bases sitting between them. This CDR3 spans 12 amino acids. Germline V gene sequence: CDR1 LNHDA, CDR2 SQIVND (reference sequence). Here immunoSEQ multiplex PCR was the method, and the copy in TCRdb shows in-frame clones only, minus some. The profile covers 100,000 to 130,000 clones, with 86% appearing a single time and approximately 3.3% taken by the ten largest. The source is an adult in good health. This chain joins TRBV19 and TRBJ2-1, with no clear D. Material: peripheral blood, obtained on day 0 of AZD1222 vaccination. The CDR3 spells CASSIKANEQFF. The CDR3 bases are TGTGCCAGTAGTATAAAGGCTAATGAGCAGTTCTTC.